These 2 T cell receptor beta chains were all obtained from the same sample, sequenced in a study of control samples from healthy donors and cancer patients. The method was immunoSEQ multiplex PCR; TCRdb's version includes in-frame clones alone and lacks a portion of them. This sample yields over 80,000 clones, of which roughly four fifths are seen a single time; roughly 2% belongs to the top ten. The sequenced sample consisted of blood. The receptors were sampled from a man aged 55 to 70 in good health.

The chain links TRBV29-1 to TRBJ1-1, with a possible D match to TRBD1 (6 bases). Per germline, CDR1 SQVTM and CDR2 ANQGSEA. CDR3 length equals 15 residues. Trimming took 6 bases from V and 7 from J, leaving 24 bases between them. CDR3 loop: CSVRGGMTGRNEAFF. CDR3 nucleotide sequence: TGCAGCGTGCGAGGGGGTATGACAGGAAGAAATGAAGCTTTCTTT.

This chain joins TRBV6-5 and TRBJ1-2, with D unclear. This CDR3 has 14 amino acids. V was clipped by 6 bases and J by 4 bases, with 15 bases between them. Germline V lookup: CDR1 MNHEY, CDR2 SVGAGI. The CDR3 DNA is TGTGCCAGCAGAGGAGGAATGGGAAGCTATGGCTACACCTTC. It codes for CASRGGMGSYGYTF.